This entry describes one T cell receptor beta chain. This clonotype was counted a few times. This clone's antigen is unknown. Sequence at one end of the junction differs from germline and may be a read error. In the ophthalmopathy patients, disease was moderately to severely active, with a Clinical Activity Score of 3 or more, a NOSPECS grade of 4 or more, and a duration of less than 3 months. Exclusion was applied to patients with uncontrolled infections, other autoimmune diseases, pregnancy or lactation. Diagnoses were established on the basis of clinical symptoms, serum thyroxine and TRAb, thyroid ultrasound, and orbital computed tomography. Ficoll-Paque density gradient centrifugation was used to isolate PBMCs from 9.5 to 10 ml of fresh peripheral blood. Total RNA was extracted with Trizol reagent, and quality was checked on an Agilent 2100 Bioanalyzer. The CDR3, cysteine through phenylalanine, is 14 amino acids long. The read is trimmed to its CDR3 DNA, 42 bases read in frame from base 1.

The sample originates from a study of T cells in Graves' hyperthyroidism and ophthalmopathy (dated by TCRdb to about 2019). Study-wide context: Peripheral blood samples were taken at the time of initial diagnosis, prior to any treatment. To identify TCR V-J signatures that set the groups apart, the researchers used a discovery cohort of 100 patients, made up of 40 to 45 with Graves' ophthalmopathy and some 60 with stable Graves' hyperthyroidism. Whether ophthalmopathy could be predicted prospectively was tested in an independent validation cohort made up of under 20 hyperthyroidism patients plus 17 patients who later progressed to ophthalmopathy. For training and testing, the 100 patients in the discovery cohort were randomly divided in a 7:3 ratio. The study also compared thyroid tissue and blood T-cell repertoires from several Graves' hyperthyroidism patients. Following sampling, methimazole starting at 30 mg daily was given to hyperthyroidism patients, and high-dose intravenous methylprednisolone was given to ophthalmopathy patients. The paper reports TCR Vbeta CDR3 sequencing of 135 peripheral blood samples: over 40 ophthalmopathy, 75 to 80 hyperthyroidism and 17 progressor patients. The paper as a whole reports these results and caveats: In validation, the model predicted progression to ophthalmopathy with around 71% sensitivity and about 72% specificity, a median of 6.5 months before onset. In cross-validation, a model built on a 13 V-J signature told ophthalmopathy apart from stable hyperthyroidism with 87.88% sensitivity and approximately 81% specificity, and in testing the same model reached 80%/75%. Most expanded thyroid clonotypes (frequency above 0.001) were also detected in blood, suggesting blood repertoires may reflect thyroid immune responses. Sample size was not statistically predetermined, and blinding of investigators to group allocation was not performed.

The TCR beta CDR3 regions were amplified from RNA transcripts. A first-round RT-PCR of the TCR CDR3 used the HTBI primer set with the Qiagen OneStep RT-PCR kit. Libraries were constructed in a second round of multiplex PCR, after which size selection and purification were carried out. Paired-end sequencing of the libraries was performed with 100 bp reads on an Illumina HiSeq2000. Regarding the original processing steps: SOAPnuke was used to process the raw data, removing reads that contained adapters or uncalled bases, had a mean Phred below 15, or lacked an exact match to the constant primer or identifier. COPE v1.2.5 was used to merge high-quality paired reads, and clonotypes were defined as unique nucleotide sequences. Clonotypes were aligned to IMGT TRBV, TRBD and TRBJ reference segments using MiTCR v1.1. The analysis was restricted to V-J combinations with a frequency above 0.0001, which together covered 98% to 99.2% of the repertoires. A TCS score was defined as the ratio of F50 (clonal expansion) to E x V (chaos), with BLOSUM62-based TCRdist applied between CDR3 peptides within each V-J. Welch's t-statistics and random forest reduced around 520 V-J features to 13, which were used in a naive Bayes classifier (R e1071). TCRdb cleaned the public reads at Q25 with fastp, built clones with MiXCR and kept in-frame beta chains. CDR3 protein duplicates are merged, each entry listing the most common genes and DNA. The V and J calls and clone size are TCRdb's, not the authors'. Here the sample has under 400,000 distinct CDR3 sequences; roughly 15% occur a single time. Together, the top ten hold 15% to 20% of the sample.

Material: blood. The sequence links TRBV12-3 or TRBV12-4 to TRBJ1-4, with an unclear D gene assignment. The clonotype originates from a woman aged 55-75 years with Graves' ophthalmopathy. The CDR3 in this case is CANSLRSKNEKLFF. The DNA sequence reads TGTGCCAACAGTTTGAGGTCAAAGAATGAAAAACTGTTTTTT.